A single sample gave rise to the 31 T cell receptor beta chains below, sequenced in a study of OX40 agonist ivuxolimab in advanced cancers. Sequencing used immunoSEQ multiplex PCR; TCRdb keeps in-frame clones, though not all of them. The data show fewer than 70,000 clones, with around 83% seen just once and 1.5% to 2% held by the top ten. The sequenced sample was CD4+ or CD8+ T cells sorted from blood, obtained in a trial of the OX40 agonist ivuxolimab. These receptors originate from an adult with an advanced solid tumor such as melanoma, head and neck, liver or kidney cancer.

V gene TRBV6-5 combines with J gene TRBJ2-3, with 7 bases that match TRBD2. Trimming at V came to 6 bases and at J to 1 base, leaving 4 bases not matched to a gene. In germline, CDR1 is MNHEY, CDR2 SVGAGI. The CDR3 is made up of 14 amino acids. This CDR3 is CASRAGLGTDTQYF. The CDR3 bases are TGTGCCAGCAGAGCGGGACTGGGCACAGATACGCAGTATTTT.

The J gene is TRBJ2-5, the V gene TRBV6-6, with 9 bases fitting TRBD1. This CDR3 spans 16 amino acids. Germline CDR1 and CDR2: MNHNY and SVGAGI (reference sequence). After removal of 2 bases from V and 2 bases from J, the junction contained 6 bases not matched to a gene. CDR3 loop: CASSYPATGGQETQYF. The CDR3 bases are TGTGCCAGCAGTTACCCGGCGACAGGGGGTCAAGAGACCCAGTACTTC.

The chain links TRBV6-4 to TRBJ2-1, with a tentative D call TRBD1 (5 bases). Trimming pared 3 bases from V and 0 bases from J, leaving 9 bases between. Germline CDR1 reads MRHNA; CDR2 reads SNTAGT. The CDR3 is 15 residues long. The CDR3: CASSEGPSSYNEQFF. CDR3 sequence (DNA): TGTGCCAGCAGTGAGGGGCCTAGCTCCTACAATGAGCAGTTCTTC.

As DNA, the CDR3 is TGCAGTGCTAGAGCGGGGGTCCCCATATATTTT. Residues: CSARAGVPIYF. The rearrangement links TRBV20-1 to TRBJ1-3; a weak D match, TRBD1 (5 bases). Germline values: CDR1 DFQATT, CDR2 SNEGSKA (reference sequence). This CDR3 is 11 amino acids long. V lost 1 base and J lost 11, with 9 bases in between.

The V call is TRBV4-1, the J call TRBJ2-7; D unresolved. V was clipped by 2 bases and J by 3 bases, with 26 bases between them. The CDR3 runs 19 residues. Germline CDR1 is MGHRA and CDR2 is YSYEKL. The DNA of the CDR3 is TGCGCCAGCAGCCAAATTTTCCTCCAAGGTAGTAAGTCTCTCTACGAGCAGTACTTC. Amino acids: CASSQIFLQGSKSLYEQYF.

The DNA of the CDR3 is TGTGCCAGCAGTGAAACCCGAGGGCTAGCGGGCTTCACAGATACGCAGTATTTT. It encodes CASSETRGLAGFTDTQYF. The V call is TRBV2, the J call TRBJ2-3, with 8 bases identical to TRBD2. Germline V CDR1 and CDR2: SNHLY, FYNNEI. V shed 2 bases, J shed 2 bases, and the junction held 12 bases outside the gene matches. The CDR3 runs to 18 residues.

The CDR3 nucleotides are TGCGCCAGCAGCTTAGAGGTTCGGGGGCGAAGGTGGGACAATGAGCAGTTCTTC. As protein: CASSLEVRGRRWDNEQFF. V gene TRBV5-1 combines with J gene TRBJ2-1; tentatively, D is TRBD1 or TRBD2 (6 bases each). The germline V and J ends were trimmed by 2 bases and 5 bases, with 23 bases remaining between them. The V gene's germline CDR1 is SGHRS and CDR2 YFSETQ. The CDR3 is 18 residues long.

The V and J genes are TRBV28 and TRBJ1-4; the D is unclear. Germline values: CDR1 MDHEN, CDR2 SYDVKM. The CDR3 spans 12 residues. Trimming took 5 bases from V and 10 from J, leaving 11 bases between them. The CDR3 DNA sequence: TGTGCCAGCAGTCCCTATTCGGGAAAACTGTTTTTT. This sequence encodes CASSPYSGKLFF.

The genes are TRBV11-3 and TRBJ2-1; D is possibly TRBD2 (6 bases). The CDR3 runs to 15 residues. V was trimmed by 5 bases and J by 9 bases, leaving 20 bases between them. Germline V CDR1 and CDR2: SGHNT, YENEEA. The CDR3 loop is CASSDTPDGSGEQFF. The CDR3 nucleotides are TGTGCCAGCAGCGACACTCCTGACGGGAGTGGTGAGCAGTTCTTC.

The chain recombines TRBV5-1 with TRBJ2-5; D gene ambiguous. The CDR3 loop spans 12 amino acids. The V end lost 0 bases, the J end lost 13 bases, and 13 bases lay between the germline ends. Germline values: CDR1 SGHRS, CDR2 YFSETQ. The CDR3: CASSLGADPRYF. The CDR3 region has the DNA TGCGCCAGCAGCTTGGGGGCGGACCCACGGTACTTC.

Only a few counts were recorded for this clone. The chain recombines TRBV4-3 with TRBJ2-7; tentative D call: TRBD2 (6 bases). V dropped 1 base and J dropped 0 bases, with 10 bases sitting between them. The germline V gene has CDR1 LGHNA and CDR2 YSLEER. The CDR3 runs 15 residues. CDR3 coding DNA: TGCGCCAGCAGCCAAGCGGGCGGGGCCTCCTACGAGCAGTACTTC. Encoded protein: CASSQAGGASYEQYF.

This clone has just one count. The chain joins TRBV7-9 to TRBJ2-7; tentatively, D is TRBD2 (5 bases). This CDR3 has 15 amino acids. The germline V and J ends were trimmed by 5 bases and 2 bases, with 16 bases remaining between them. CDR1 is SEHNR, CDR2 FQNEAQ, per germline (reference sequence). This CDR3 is CASSKPRAEPYEQYF. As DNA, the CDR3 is TGTGCCAGCAGCAAGCCGAGGGCAGAGCCCTACGAGCAGTACTTC.

CDR3 residues: CSVEARGPYEQYF. CDR3 nucleotide sequence: TGCAGCGTAGAGGCCCGGGGACCCTACGAGCAGTACTTC. This sequence joins TRBV29-1 and TRBJ2-7; D assignment may be TRBD1 or TRBD2 (5 bases each). The germline V gene has CDR1 SQVTM and CDR2 ANQGSEA. CDR3 length equals 13 residues. Trimming removed 6 bases from V and 2 bases from J, with 14 bases in between.

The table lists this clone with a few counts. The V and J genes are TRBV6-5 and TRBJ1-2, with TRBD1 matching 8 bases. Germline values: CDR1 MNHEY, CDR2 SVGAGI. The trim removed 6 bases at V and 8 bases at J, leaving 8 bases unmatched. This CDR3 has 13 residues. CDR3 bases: TGTGCCAGCAGCTCAGGGGGCGCTTGGGGCTACACCTTC. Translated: CASSSGGAWGYTF.

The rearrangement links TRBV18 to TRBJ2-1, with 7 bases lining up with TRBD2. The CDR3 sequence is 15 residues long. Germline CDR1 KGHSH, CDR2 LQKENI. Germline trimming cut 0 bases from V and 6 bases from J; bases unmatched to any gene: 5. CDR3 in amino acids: CASSPPTSGGNEQFF. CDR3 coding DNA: TGTGCCAGCTCACCACCTACCTCGGGGGGCAATGAGCAGTTCTTC.

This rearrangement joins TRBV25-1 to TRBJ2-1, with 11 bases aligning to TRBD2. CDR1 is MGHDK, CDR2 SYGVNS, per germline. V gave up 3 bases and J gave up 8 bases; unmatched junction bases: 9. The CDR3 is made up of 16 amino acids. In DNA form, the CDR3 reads TGTGCCAGCAGTGAGCCCGGACTAGCGGGCCCTGATGAGCAGTTCTTC. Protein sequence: CASSEPGLAGPDEQFF.

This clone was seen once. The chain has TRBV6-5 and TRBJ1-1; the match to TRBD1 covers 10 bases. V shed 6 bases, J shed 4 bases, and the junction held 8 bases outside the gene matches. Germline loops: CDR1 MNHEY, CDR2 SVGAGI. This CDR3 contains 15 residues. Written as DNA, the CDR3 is TGTGCCAGCAGACGTCAAGGACAGGGGGTCACTGAAGCTTTCTTT. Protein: CASRRQGQGVTEAFF.

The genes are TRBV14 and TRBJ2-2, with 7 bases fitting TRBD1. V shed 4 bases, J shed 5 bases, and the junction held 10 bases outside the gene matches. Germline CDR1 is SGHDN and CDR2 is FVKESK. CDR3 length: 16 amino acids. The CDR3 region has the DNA TGTGCCAGCAGCCGCATAGAGCAGGGGGATACCGGGGAGCTGTTTTTT. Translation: CASSRIEQGDTGELFF.

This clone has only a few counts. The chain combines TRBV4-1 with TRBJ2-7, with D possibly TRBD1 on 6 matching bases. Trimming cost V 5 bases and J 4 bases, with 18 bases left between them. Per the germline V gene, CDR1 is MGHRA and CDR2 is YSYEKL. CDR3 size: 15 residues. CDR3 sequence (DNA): TGCGCCAGCAGCGAACAGGGCTGGGACAATTACGAGCAGTACTTC. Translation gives CASSEQGWDNYEQYF.

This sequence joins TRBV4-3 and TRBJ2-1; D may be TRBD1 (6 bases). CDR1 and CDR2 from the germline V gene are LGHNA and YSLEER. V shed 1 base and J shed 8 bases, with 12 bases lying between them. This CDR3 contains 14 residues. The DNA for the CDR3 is TGCGCCAGCAGCCAAGGAAGGGGGTGGGATGAGCAGTTCTTC. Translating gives CASSQGRGWDEQFF.

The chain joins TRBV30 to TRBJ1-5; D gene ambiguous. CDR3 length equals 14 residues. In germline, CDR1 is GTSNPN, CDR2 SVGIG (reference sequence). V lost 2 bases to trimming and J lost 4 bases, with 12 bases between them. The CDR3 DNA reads TGTGCCTGGAGTTCCCCCGGCCTTAATCAGCCCCAGCATTTT. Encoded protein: CAWSSPGLNQPQHF. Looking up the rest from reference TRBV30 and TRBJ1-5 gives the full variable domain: SQTIHQWPATLVQPVGSPLSLECTVEGTSNPNLYWYRQAAGRGLQLLFYSVGIGQISSEVPQNLSASRPQDRQFILSSKKLLLSDSGFYLCAWSSPGLNQPQHFGDGTRLSIL.

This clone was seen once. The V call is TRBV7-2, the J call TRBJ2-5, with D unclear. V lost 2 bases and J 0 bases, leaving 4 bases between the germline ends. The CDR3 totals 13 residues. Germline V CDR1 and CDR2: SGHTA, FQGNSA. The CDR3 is CASSLNHQETQYF. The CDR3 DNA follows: TGTGCCAGCAGCTTAAACCACCAAGAGACCCAGTACTTC.

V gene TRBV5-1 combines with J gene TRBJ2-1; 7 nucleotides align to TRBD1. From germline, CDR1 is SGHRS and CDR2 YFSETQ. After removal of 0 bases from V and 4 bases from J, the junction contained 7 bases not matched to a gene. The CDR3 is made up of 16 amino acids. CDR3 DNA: TGCGCCAGCAGCTTGGATAGGACAGGAGATTACAATGAGCAGTTCTTC. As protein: CASSLDRTGDYNEQFF.

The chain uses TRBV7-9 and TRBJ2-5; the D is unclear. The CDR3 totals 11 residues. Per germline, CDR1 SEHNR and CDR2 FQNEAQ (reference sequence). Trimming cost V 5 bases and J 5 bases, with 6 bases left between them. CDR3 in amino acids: CASSVKETQYF. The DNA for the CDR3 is TGTGCCAGCAGCGTAAAGGAGACCCAGTACTTC.

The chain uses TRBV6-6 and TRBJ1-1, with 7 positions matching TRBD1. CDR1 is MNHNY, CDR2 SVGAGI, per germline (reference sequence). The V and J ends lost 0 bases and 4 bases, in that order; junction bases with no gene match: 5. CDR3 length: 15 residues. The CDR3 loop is CASSYSKQGSTEAFF. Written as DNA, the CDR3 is TGTGCCAGCAGTTACTCGAAACAGGGGTCCACTGAAGCTTTCTTT.

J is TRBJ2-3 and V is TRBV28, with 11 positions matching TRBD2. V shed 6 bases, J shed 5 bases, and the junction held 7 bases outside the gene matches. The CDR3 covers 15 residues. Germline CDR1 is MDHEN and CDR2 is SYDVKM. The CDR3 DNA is TGTGCCAGCAGCGTGTTAGCGGGAGGGGGAGATACGCAGTATTTT. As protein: CASSVLAGGGDTQYF.

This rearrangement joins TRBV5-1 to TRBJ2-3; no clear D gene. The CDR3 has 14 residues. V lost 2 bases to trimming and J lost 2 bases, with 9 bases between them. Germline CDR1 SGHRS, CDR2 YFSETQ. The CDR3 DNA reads TGCGCCAGCAGCTTAGGTAGCTCCACAGATACGCAGTATTTT. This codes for CASSLGSSTDTQYF.

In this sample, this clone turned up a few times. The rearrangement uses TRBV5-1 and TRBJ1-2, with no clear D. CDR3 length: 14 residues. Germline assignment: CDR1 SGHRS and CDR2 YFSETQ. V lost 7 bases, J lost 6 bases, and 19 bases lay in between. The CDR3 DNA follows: TGCGCCAGCTCCCTTGGGCAGAATGCCGATGGCTACACCTTC. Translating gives CASSLGQNADGYTF.

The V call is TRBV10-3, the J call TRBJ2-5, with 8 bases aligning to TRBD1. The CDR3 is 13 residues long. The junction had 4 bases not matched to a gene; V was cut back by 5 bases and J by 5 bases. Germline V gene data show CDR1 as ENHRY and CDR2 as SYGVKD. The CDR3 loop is CAISPDRGETQYF. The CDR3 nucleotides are TGTGCCATCAGTCCAGACAGGGGTGAGACCCAGTACTTC.

In nucleotides, the CDR3 is TGTGCCTGGAGTATCAGGGGTTTGAACACTGAAGCTTTCTTT. Amino acids: CAWSIRGLNTEAFF. This sequence joins TRBV30 and TRBJ1-1, with D possibly being TRBD1 (6 bases). Per germline, CDR1 GTSNPN and CDR2 SVGIG (reference sequence). The V end lost 2 bases, the J end lost 0 bases, and 10 bases lay between the germline ends. This CDR3 is 14 amino acids long.

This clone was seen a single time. The CDR3 region has the DNA TGCAGCTCCCGTAGGCGGGCACAGGGTTCGAATTCACCCCTCCACTTT. It is translated as CSSRRRAQGSNSPLHF. This chain joins TRBV29-1 and TRBJ1-6; D might be TRBD1 (6 bases). V gave up 8 bases and J gave up 7 bases, with 24 bases separating them. Per germline, CDR1 SQVTM and CDR2 ANQGSEA. The CDR3 covers 16 residues.